Following are 28 T cell receptor beta chains from one sample sequenced in a study of T cell changes during pregnancy in multiple sclerosis (dated by TCRdb to the late 2010s). To prepare the library, the immunoSEQ multiplex PCR assay was applied. The clones in this table, taken by TCRdb from immuneACCESS, are in-frame only. Not every clone is retained; where verified, under half of the shortfall comes from an unresolved V gene, and the cause of the rest is unknown. The sample records 45,000 to 65,000 clones, around 90% of which are singletons. The biggest ten clones account for 0.5% of the sample. The sample was CD4+ T cells from peripheral blood mononuclear cells, taken in the third trimester of pregnancy. The receptors were sampled from a female donor with multiple sclerosis, enrolled in a pregnancy study.

This chain links TRBV5-1 with TRBJ2-5; 9 bases line up with TRBD1. CDR3 size: 15 residues. The germline V gene encodes CDR1 SGHRS and CDR2 YFSETQ. The V gene end was trimmed by 3 bases and the J gene end by 7 bases; junction bases not matched to a gene: 10. Written as DNA, the CDR3 is TGCGCCAGCAGCTCAGACAGGGGGATCGGGGCGACCCAGTACTTC. Protein sequence: CASSSDRGIGATQYF. Together with reference TRBV5-1 and TRBJ2-5, the CDR3 gives the full variable domain: KAGVTQTPRYLIKTRGQQVTLSCSPISGHRSVSWYQQTPGQGLQFLFEYFSETQRNKGNFPGRFSGRQFSNSRSEMNVSTLELGDSALYLCASSSDRGIGATQYFGPGTRLLVL.

The chain carries TRBV2 and TRBJ2-2; tentatively, D is TRBD1 (6 bases). V dropped 2 bases and J dropped 3 bases, with 10 bases sitting between them. Germline values: CDR1 SNHLY, CDR2 FYNNEI. The CDR3 loop spans 15 amino acids. For the CDR3, the DNA is TGTGCCAGCAGTGAAACCAGGGGATACACCGGGGAGCTGTTTTTT. It specifies CASSETRGYTGELFF.

The gene calls are TRBV5-1 and TRBJ1-2; 8 nucleotides align to TRBD1. Trimming took 1 base from V and 6 from J; bases not matched to a gene: 2. The CDR3 has 13 amino acids. Germline V gene data show CDR1 as SGHRS and CDR2 as YFSETQ. This chain's CDR3 is CASSLTGGNGYTF. The CDR3 DNA is TGCGCCAGCAGCTTGACAGGGGGTAATGGCTACACCTTC.

This chain connects TRBV5-4 to TRBJ2-7, with 10 bases identical to TRBD1. Trimming cost V 0 bases and J 3 bases; bases outside gene matches: 3. This CDR3 comprises 15 residues. Germline lookup yields CDR1 SGHNT and CDR2 YYREEE (reference sequence). In DNA form, the CDR3 reads TGTGCCAGCAGCTTGGCGGACAGGGGGAACTACGAGCAGTACTTC. It yields the protein CASSLADRGNYEQYF.

The J gene is TRBJ1-4, the V gene TRBV6-5; 7 bases agree with TRBD1. There are 15 residues in the CDR3. Germline V gives CDR1 MNHEY, CDR2 SVGAGI. J gave up 7 bases and V 2 bases, and 7 bases lay outside the gene matches. The chain's CDR3 is CASSYTGQQGEKLFF. The CDR3 DNA reads as TGTGCCAGCAGTTACACGGGACAGCAGGGTGAAAAACTGTTTTTT.

The CDR3 nucleotides read TGTGCCAGCAGCTTAGATTCCGAGCAGCCCCAGCATTTT. As protein: CASSLDSEQPQHF. V usage is TRBV7-9 and J usage is TRBJ1-5; no firm D call. The CDR3 consists of 13 residues. V was trimmed by 1 base and J by 7 bases, leaving 8 bases between them. Germline-derived CDR1 and CDR2 are SEHNR and FQNEAQ (reference sequence).

The chain links TRBV7-9 to TRBJ2-1, with no clear D. This CDR3 is built from 12 residues. Between the trimmed V and J ends, which lost 5 bases and 7 bases, there was a span of 9 bases. Germline V gives CDR1 SEHNR, CDR2 FQNEAQ (reference sequence). The CDR3 protein is CASSARLNEQFF. The CDR3 DNA is TGTGCCAGCAGCGCCCGACTTAATGAGCAGTTCTTC.

This clone was observed once. The V gene is TRBV4-2, the J gene TRBJ2-7; tentative D call: TRBD2 (7 bases). This CDR3 has 16 residues. Per the germline V gene, CDR1 is LGHNA and CDR2 is YNFKEQ. The V end was cut by 1 base, the J end by 3 bases, with 16 bases between. This chain's CDR3 is CASSQGGGGTFYEQYF. The CDR3 DNA is TGTGCCAGCAGCCAAGGGGGAGGGGGGACTTTCTACGAGCAGTACTTC.

J is TRBJ2-1 and V is TRBV14; 11 bases fit TRBD2. Germline assignment: CDR1 SGHDN and CDR2 FVKESK. V trimming: 0 bases; J trimming: 5 bases; junction bases outside the gene matches: 12. The CDR3 runs 19 residues. CDR3 region: CASSQDRGLAATFHNEQFF. CDR3 DNA sequence: TGTGCCAGCAGCCAAGATCGGGGACTAGCGGCCACATTCCACAATGAGCAGTTCTTC.

The chain recombines TRBV12-5 with TRBJ1-1; 7 bases map to TRBD1. Germline V gene data show CDR1 as LGHNT and CDR2 as FRNRAP. V dropped 3 bases and J dropped 5; count of bases not matched to a gene: 15. The CDR3 totals 17 residues. CDR3 DNA sequence: TGTGCTAGTGGTTTCCCTGGGGCCTTAACAGGGGAAACTGAAGCTTTCTTT. The encoded protein is CASGFPGALTGETEAFF.

The CDR3 region has the DNA TGTGCCACCCTTACCCAGGGGTCTGTCTATGGCTACACCTTC. Translating gives CATLTQGSVYGYTF. The V and J genes are TRBV2 and TRBJ1-2; D might be TRBD1 (6 bases). Germline CDR1 is SNHLY and CDR2 is FYNNEI. The CDR3 is 14 residues long. The V end was cut by 10 bases, the J end by 4 bases, with 19 bases between.

The chain has TRBV2 and TRBJ1-3; D is possibly TRBD1 (5 bases). Trimming shortened V by 2 bases and J by 2 bases, and 10 bases separated the two germline ends. The length of the CDR3 is 15 residues. Germline V gene data show CDR1 as SNHLY and CDR2 as FYNNEI. This chain's CDR3 is CASSERGGTGNTIYF. As DNA, the CDR3 is TGTGCCAGCAGTGAACGGGGGGGTACTGGAAACACCATATATTTT.

The chain has TRBV6-1 and TRBJ2-1; the D gene is possibly TRBD2 (5 bases). Germline CDR1 reads MNHNS; CDR2 reads SASEGT. There are 11 residues in the CDR3. V lost 7 bases to trimming and J lost 7 bases, with 8 bases between them. The CDR3: CASNVANEQFF. Here the CDR3 DNA reads TGTGCCAGCAACGTAGCGAATGAGCAGTTCTTC.

The chain links TRBV19 to TRBJ2-4, with D perhaps matching TRBD1 (6 bases). Germline V lookup: CDR1 LNHDA, CDR2 SQIVND (reference sequence). The CDR3 consists of 14 residues. V was cut by 4 bases and J by 7 bases, with 14 bases left in between. CDR3 sequence: CASSTQGMLNIQYF. In DNA, the CDR3 is TGTGCCAGTAGTACTCAGGGGATGTTGAACATTCAGTACTTC.

This rearrangement joins TRBV7-3 to TRBJ2-7, with 12 bases lining up with TRBD2. Looked up from germline, CDR1 is SGHTA and CDR2 is FQGTGA. This CDR3 comprises 15 residues. The V and J ends lost 5 bases and 1 base, in that order; junction bases with no gene match: 3. The CDR3 is CASSVTSGGSYEQYF. DNA of the CDR3: TGTGCCAGCAGCGTGACTAGCGGGGGATCCTACGAGCAGTACTTC.

V is TRBV10-3 and J is TRBJ1-2, with 9 bases fitting TRBD1. The CDR3 is 13 residues long. Trimming at V came to 9 bases and at J to 3 bases, leaving 5 bases not matched to a gene. CDR1 ENHRY and CDR2 SYGVKD come from the germline V gene. Here the CDR3 reads CAIPGQGYYGYTF. The DNA of the CDR3 is TGTGCCATTCCGGGACAGGGATACTATGGCTACACCTTC.

This clone was counted only a few times. Other DNA variants within this sample encode the same CDR3. The genes are TRBV6-5 and TRBJ1-2; D is perhaps TRBD1 (5 bases). Germline CDR1 is MNHEY and CDR2 is SVGAGI. The CDR3 is made up of 13 amino acids. The V gene lost 2 bases and the J gene lost 8 bases, with 12 bases spanning the gap. The CDR3 sequence: CASSYRQGGGYTF. In DNA, the CDR3 is TGTGCCAGCAGTTACCGGCAGGGAGGGGGCTACACCTTC.

This clone appeared a single time. The rearrangement uses TRBV6-1 and TRBJ1-2, with D hard to call. V lost 5 bases and J lost 4, with 11 bases in between. The germline CDR1 and CDR2 sequences are MNHNS and SASEGT. The CDR3 runs 13 residues. In nucleotides, the CDR3 is TGTGCCAGCAGTACCGGGGTTCGCTATGGCTACACCTTC. Protein product: CASSTGVRYGYTF.

The CDR3 loop reads CASRDTGVPGELFF. The CDR3 nucleotides are TGTGCCAGCAGAGATACAGGGGTTCCCGGGGAGCTGTTTTTT. The V and J genes are TRBV6-5 and TRBJ2-2, with 7 bases fitting TRBD1. This CDR3 comprises 14 residues. V lost 6 bases and J lost 6; bases outside the gene matches: 7. The germline gives CDR1 MNHEY, CDR2 SVGAGI.

The chain joins TRBV10-3 to TRBJ2-7, with TRBD2 matching 14 bases. This CDR3 is 17 amino acids long. Germline V gene lookup returns CDR1 ENHRY and CDR2 SYGVKD. V trimming: 2 bases; J trimming: 4 bases; junction bases outside the gene matches: 7. The CDR3, as DNA: TGTGCCATCAGTGAGGCCCGGGGACTAGCGGGGGAGTACGAGCAGTACTTC. This encodes CAISEARGLAGEYEQYF.

This chain connects TRBV18 to TRBJ1-4; TRBD1 aligns across 7 bases. The CDR3 has 15 residues. Trimming at V came to 5 bases and at J to 0 bases, leaving 3 bases not matched to a gene. Germline CDR1 reads KGHSH; CDR2 reads LQKENI. CDR3 sequence (DNA): TGTGCCAGCTCAAGGACAGGAGCAACTAATGAAAAACTGTTTTTT. Translation: CASSRTGATNEKLFF.

This clone was seen just once. The rearrangement joins TRBV7-9 to TRBJ1-1; D may be TRBD1 (5 bases). Between the trimmed V and J ends, which lost 8 bases and 3 bases, there was a span of 7 bases. Germline CDR1 reads SEHNR; CDR2 reads FQNEAQ (reference sequence). The CDR3 runs to 11 residues. The CDR3 nucleotides read TGTGCCAGCGTAGGGGACACTGAAGCTTTCTTT. It yields the protein CASVGDTEAFF.

This chain connects TRBV28 to TRBJ1-2; D gene unclear. The CDR3 runs 11 residues. The V and J ends lost 8 bases and 3 bases respectively, with 7 bases between them. Germline V lookup: CDR1 MDHEN, CDR2 SYDVKM. The CDR3 sequence: CASERDYGYTF. In DNA form, the CDR3 reads TGTGCCAGCGAACGGGACTATGGCTACACCTTC.

This clone was seen a single time. The chain combines TRBV5-1 with TRBJ2-3, with D possibly TRBD2 on 6 matching bases. The CDR3 contains 15 residues. Germline CDR1 is SGHRS and CDR2 is YFSETQ. Trimming took 1 base from V and 2 from J, leaving 11 bases between them. The CDR3 DNA is TGCGCCAGCAGCTTGAATAGCGGAAACACAGATACGCAGTATTTT. Amino acids: CASSLNSGNTDTQYF.

CDR3 protein: CASSPGQGAGETQYF. In nucleotides, the CDR3 is TGTGCCAGCAGCCCAGGACAGGGGGCCGGTGAGACCCAGTACTTC. This chain uses TRBV5-4 with TRBJ2-5; 11 bases match TRBD1. The J segment lost 5 bases and the V segment lost 4 bases, leaving 7 bases of the junction unmatched. The CDR3 is 15 amino acids. CDR1 is SGHNT and CDR2 is YYREEE in the germline V gene (reference sequence). Full variable domain (missing parts from reference TRBV5-4 and TRBJ2-5): ETGVTQSPTHLIKTRGQQVTLRCSSQSGHNTVSWYQQALGQGPQFIFQYYREEENGRGNFPPRFSGLQFPNYSSELNVNALELDDSALYLCASSPGQGAGETQYFGPGTRLLVL.

The V gene is TRBV6-4, the J gene TRBJ1-1; perhaps TRBD1 as D (5 bases). Trimming stripped 6 bases from V and 6 bases from J, with 14 bases between. The CDR3 is 13 amino acids. Germline CDR1 reads MRHNA; CDR2 reads SNTAGT. The CDR3 protein is CASSEQGFSEAFF. CDR3 DNA: TGTGCCAGCAGCGAGCAGGGTTTTTCTGAAGCTTTCTTT.

The chain links TRBV19 to TRBJ2-1, with 10 nucleotides matching TRBD2. With V trimmed by 3 bases and J by 2 bases, 7 bases remained unmatched. CDR1 and CDR2 from the germline V gene are LNHDA and SQIVND (reference sequence). The CDR3 spans 17 residues. CDR3 loop: CASSITAGGPPYNEQFF. In nucleotides, the CDR3 is TGTGCCAGTAGTATTACAGCGGGGGGGCCCCCCTACAATGAGCAGTTCTTC.

The rearrangement joins TRBV12-5 to TRBJ1-3, with 8 positions matching TRBD1. V dropped 2 bases and J dropped 3; count of bases not matched to a gene: 6. The CDR3 has 16 amino acids. CDR1 and CDR2 from the germline V gene are LGHNT and FRNRAP. For the CDR3, the DNA is TGTGCTAGTGGTTTGTTTCAGGGGGCGGGTGGAAACACCATATATTTT. Translation gives CASGLFQGAGGNTIYF.